These 29 T cell receptor beta chains originate from one sample sequenced in a study of TIL therapy for anti-PD-1-resistant metastatic lung cancer. Time point here: pre-treatment sample, taken before nivolumab and TIL therapy. Most excised metastases sampled were pleural nodules or supraclavicular lymph nodes. The immunoSEQ assay was v3. The repertoire was sequenced with immunoSEQ multiplex PCR; TCRdb's copy has only in-frame clones and lacks some. This sample has approximately 95,000 clones; 65% occur once, and the top ten carry 9.5% to 13%. The sequenced sample was tumor tissue, obtained at baseline. The receptors here all came from a person aged 25-85 years with non-small cell lung cancer.

In this sample, this clone turned up many times. The chain recombines TRBV7-6 with TRBJ2-7, with unresolved D. Germline CDR1 reads SGHVS; CDR2 reads FNYEAQ. V dropped 5 bases and J dropped 1 base, with 9 bases sitting between them. This CDR3 contains 13 residues. The CDR3 sequence: CASSKEQSYEQYF. The CDR3 DNA sequence: TGTGCCAGCAGCAAAGAACAATCCTACGAGCAGTACTTC.

The V gene is TRBV20-1, the J gene TRBJ2-7; TRBD2 matches 14 bases. Trimming removed 3 bases from V and 6 bases from J; junction bases left unmatched: 7. This CDR3 has 15 residues. Germline-derived CDR1 and CDR2 are DFQATT and SNEGSKA (reference sequence). The CDR3: CSASSGTSGSREQYF. In DNA form, the CDR3 reads TGCAGTGCTAGTTCCGGGACTAGCGGGAGCCGCGAGCAGTACTTC.

This clone was detected only a few times. This chain links TRBV4-1 with TRBJ1-2; TRBD1 matches at 7 bases. Trimming took 3 bases from V and 3 from J; bases not matched to a gene: 1. The V gene's germline CDR1 is MGHRA and CDR2 YSYEKL. The CDR3 extends over 13 amino acids. The CDR3 reads CASSHTGDYGYTF. The CDR3 DNA sequence: TGCGCCAGCAGCCATACAGGGGACTATGGCTACACCTTC.

The V call is TRBV9, the J call TRBJ1-2; D remains unclear. Trimming cost V 0 bases and J 5 bases, with 2 bases left between them. Looked up from germline, CDR1 is SGDLS and CDR2 is YYNGEE. This CDR3 is 11 amino acids long. CDR3 DNA: TGTGCCAGCAGCGTAGGGTATGGCTACACCTTC. Its protein is CASSVGYGYTF.

The V gene is TRBV6-1, the J gene TRBJ2-7; D possibly uses TRBD1 or TRBD2 (7 bases each). Germline V gives CDR1 MNHNS, CDR2 SASEGT. The ends were cut back, 2 bases at V and 4 bases at J, with 18 bases in the middle. This CDR3 region has 16 residues. The CDR3 nucleotides are TGTGCCAGCAGTGAACCCGGCGGGGGACAGCCATACGAGCAGTACTTC. Its translation: CASSEPGGGQPYEQYF.

The chain uses TRBV10-3 and TRBJ1-4; a possible D gene is TRBD1 (6 bases). CDR1 ENHRY and CDR2 SYGVKD come from the germline V gene. The CDR3 consists of 16 residues. The V gene lost 4 bases and the J gene lost 0 bases, with 12 bases spanning the gap. The CDR3 sequence: CAISGEDSATNEKLFF. CDR3 bases: TGTGCCATCAGTGGTGAGGACAGCGCAACTAATGAAAAACTGTTTTTT.

The rearrangement joins TRBV27 to TRBJ2-2, with TRBD2 identical over 8 bases. V was clipped by 6 bases and J by 6 bases; unmatched bases: 15. Germline lookup yields CDR1 MNHEY and CDR2 SMNVEV (reference sequence). The CDR3 covers 17 residues. CDR3 amino acids: CASSSGGGGSYPGELFF. The CDR3 bases are TGTGCCAGCAGCTCCGGGGGCGGGGGGTCGTATCCCGGGGAGCTGTTTTTT.

The chain is built from TRBV6-6 and TRBJ2-6; D call uncertain. The CDR3 consists of 13 residues. Looked up from germline, CDR1 is MNHNY and CDR2 is SVGAGI (reference sequence). Trimming left V 11 bases short and J 3 bases short, with 11 bases between. The CDR3 reads CAGRAVGANVLTF. The CDR3 DNA sequence: TGTGCCGGGCGAGCAGTTGGGGCCAACGTCCTGACTTTC.

The V and J genes are TRBV29-1 and TRBJ2-1, with D hard to call. V gave up 7 bases and J gave up 5 bases, with 18 bases separating them. The CDR3 totals 14 residues. Germline values: CDR1 SQVTM, CDR2 ANQGSEA. The DNA of the CDR3 is TGCAGCGCTGAGAACCCAGTTGTCCACAATGAGCAGTTCTTC. This gives the protein CSAENPVVHNEQFF.

The chain has TRBV7-5 and TRBJ2-3; the D call TRBD1 from the table was never checked on the DNA. TRBV7-5 constitutes a pseudogene. This CDR3 region has 17 residues. CDR3 nucleotides: TGTGTCAGAAGCTTAGTTAGGGGGCGCGGGCGCACAGATACGCAGTATTTT. Translated, it gives CVRSLVRGRGRTDTQYF.

This clone was recorded many times. The rearrangement uses TRBV7-3 and TRBJ2-1, with D possibly matching TRBD2 (6 bases). The CDR3 spans 14 residues. Trimming pared 5 bases from V and 4 bases from J, leaving 12 bases between. Germline V gene sequence: CDR1 SGHTA, CDR2 FQGTGA. This CDR3 reads CASSPPGGYNEQFF. In nucleotides, the CDR3 is TGTGCCAGCAGCCCCCCCGGGGGATACAATGAGCAGTTCTTC.

The CDR3 DNA reads as TGTGCCAGCAGTCCGACCGTTCGCGAGCAGTACTTC. It encodes CASSPTVREQYF. The genes are TRBV28 and TRBJ2-7; no clear D gene. The CDR3 totals 12 residues. Deletions cut 5 bases from V and 6 bases from J, with 11 bases between. The germline V gene encodes CDR1 MDHEN and CDR2 SYDVKM.

The chain links TRBV19 to TRBJ1-1, with 7 bases that match TRBD1. The V gene's germline CDR1 is LNHDA and CDR2 SQIVND (reference sequence). Losses at the gene ends were 4 bases for V and 3 bases for J; bases not matched to a gene: 8. CDR3 size: 15 residues. The CDR3 loop reads CASSSRTGGHTEAFF. The CDR3 nucleotides read TGTGCCAGTAGTAGCAGGACAGGAGGGCACACTGAAGCTTTCTTT.

This chain connects TRBV6-4 to TRBJ2-7; 11 bases match TRBD1. V lost 3 bases to trimming and J lost 3 bases; unmatched junction nucleotides: 4. CDR1 and CDR2 (germline): MRHNA, SNTAGT. The CDR3 has 15 residues. The CDR3 loop reads CASSEEGTGGYEQYF. The CDR3 DNA is TGTGCCAGCAGTGAAGAAGGGACAGGGGGCTACGAGCAGTACTTC.

The table lists this clone with a count of one. V and J are TRBV25-1 and TRBJ2-7; weak D call: TRBD2 (5 bases). V lost 4 bases to trimming and J lost 2 bases, with 6 bases between them. CDR1 and CDR2 from the germline V gene are MGHDK and SYGVNS. This CDR3 is built from 12 residues. The CDR3 reads CASSVGTYEQYF. The CDR3 DNA reads as TGTGCCAGCAGTGTCGGGACCTACGAGCAGTACTTC.

This clone has more than one count but fewer than ten. V and J are TRBV5-4 and TRBJ2-5, with D perhaps TRBD1 (6 bases). The V end lost 3 bases, the J end lost 7 bases, and 16 bases lay between the germline ends. The CDR3 loop spans 14 amino acids. Germline V gene sequence: CDR1 SGHNT, CDR2 YYREEE (reference sequence). CDR3 region: CASSYPGDLSTQYF. CDR3 in DNA: TGTGCCAGCAGCTACCCAGGGGACCTGTCGACCCAGTACTTC.

This clone was seen a handful of times. This sequence joins TRBV6-2 or TRBV6-3 and TRBJ2-5, with D perhaps matching TRBD1 or TRBD2 (5 bases each). Looked up from germline, CDR1 is MNHEY and CDR2 is SVGEGT. The ends were cut back, 4 bases at V and 4 bases at J, with 10 bases in the middle. There are 13 residues in the CDR3. The CDR3 DNA reads TGTGCCAGCAGTTTCCCAGGGAGAGAGACCCAGTACTTC. It yields the protein CASSFPGRETQYF.

This chain links TRBV3-1 (or the pseudogene TRBV3-2) with TRBJ2-7; possible D gene TRBD1, 5 bases. CDR3 length: 15 amino acids. Germline lookup yields CDR1 LGHDT and CDR2 YNNKEL (reference sequence). The V end was cut by 0 bases, the J end by 0 bases, with 9 bases between. The CDR3 region has the DNA TGTGCCAGCAGCCAAGAGCACAGGAACTCCTACGAGCAGTACTTC. Protein sequence: CASSQEHRNSYEQYF.

The chain uses TRBV9 and TRBJ1-3; D gene uncertain. The germline V gene encodes CDR1 SGDLS and CDR2 YYNGEE. V was clipped by 0 bases and J by 0 bases, with 7 bases between them. The CDR3 length is 15 residues. CDR3 protein: CASSVGGTSGNTIYF. CDR3 nucleotide sequence: TGTGCCAGCAGCGTAGGCGGTACCTCTGGAAACACCATATATTTT.

This clone was seen only a few times. The chain has TRBV28 and TRBJ2-1, with TRBD2 matching over 10 bases. There are 16 residues in the CDR3. V lost 1 base, J lost 4 bases, and 4 bases stayed unmatched. CDR1 is MDHEN, CDR2 SYDVKM, per germline. CDR3 protein: CASSLSRTSGYNEQFF. The CDR3 coding sequence is TGTGCCAGCAGTTTATCTAGGACTAGCGGTTACAATGAGCAGTTCTTC.

This clone was counted once. The V and J genes are TRBV11-2 and TRBJ2-4; possibly TRBD2 for D (5 bases). In germline, CDR1 is SGHAT, CDR2 FQNNGV. V lost 5 bases to trimming and J lost 7 bases, with 12 bases between them. The CDR3 runs 13 residues. The CDR3: CASSQSRGNIQYF. CDR3 in DNA: TGTGCCAGCAGCCAATCCAGAGGGAACATTCAGTACTTC. The whole variable domain, filled in from reference TRBV11-2 and TRBJ2-4, reads EAGVAQSPRYKIIEKRQSVAFWCNPISGHATLYWYQQILGQGPKLLIQFQNNGVVDDSQLPKDRFSAERLKGVDSTLKIQPAKLEDSAVYLCASSQSRGNIQYFGAGTRLSVL.

The V and J genes are TRBV30 and TRBJ1-3; D gene uncertain. Germline V gene sequence: CDR1 GTSNPN, CDR2 SVGIG (reference sequence). V was pared by 0 bases and J by 2 bases, with 8 bases between. This CDR3 has 14 residues. The CDR3 reads CAWSVHGTGNTIYF. The DNA for the CDR3 is TGTGCCTGGAGTGTACACGGAACTGGAAACACCATATATTTT.

The chain combines TRBV19 with TRBJ2-5, with D uncertain. The CDR3 totals 14 residues. Per the germline V gene, CDR1 is LNHDA and CDR2 is SQIVND (reference sequence). Trimming removed 5 bases at V and 4 bases at J, with 14 bases between. In DNA, the CDR3 is TGTGCCAGTAGTCCCGGGTCTATTAGAGAGACCCAGTACTTC. It encodes CASSPGSIRETQYF. Supplemented by reference TRBV19 and TRBJ2-5, the full variable domain reads DGGITQSPKYLFRKEGQNVTLSCEQNLNHDAMYWYRQDPGQGLRLIYYSQIVNDFQKGDIAEGYSVSREKKESFPLTVTSAQKNPTAFYLCASSPGSIRETQYFGPGTRLLVL.

The chain combines TRBV28 with TRBJ1-1; 8 bases are a match to TRBD1. This CDR3 comprises 15 residues. V lost 2 bases and J lost 1; bases outside the gene matches: 3. The V gene's germline CDR1 is MDHEN and CDR2 SYDVKM. The CDR3 sequence: CASSLAGQGNTEAFF. The CDR3 DNA follows: TGTGCCAGCAGTTTAGCCGGACAGGGGAACACTGAAGCTTTCTTT.

The J gene is TRBJ2-1, the V gene TRBV7-2; 7 bases agree with TRBD2. CDR1 SGHTA and CDR2 FQGNSA come from the germline V gene. Losses at the gene ends were 5 bases for V and 3 bases for J; bases not matched to a gene: 16. The CDR3 is 18 residues long. In nucleotides, the CDR3 is TGTGCCAGCAGCCTAGGGTACCTAGCGGACTCCCGCTACAATGAGCAGTTCTTC. Its protein product is CASSLGYLADSRYNEQFF.

The rearrangement links TRBV6-5 to TRBJ2-5; D not resolved. Deletions cut 0 bases from V and 1 base from J, with 6 bases between. Germline V lookup: CDR1 MNHEY, CDR2 SVGAGI. The CDR3 loop spans 14 amino acids. The CDR3 is CASSYSISQETQYF. CDR3 sequence (DNA): TGTGCCAGCAGTTACTCGATCAGCCAAGAGACCCAGTACTTC.

Comment on this clone: Just one base apart from a much larger clone, this may be a read error. The V gene is TRBV7-9, the J gene TRBJ2-3, with D unclear. Trimming took off 1 base at V and 1 base at J, with 0 bases between the two ends. Looked up from germline, CDR1 is SEHNR and CDR2 is FQNEAQ (reference sequence). The CDR3 extends over 12 amino acids. The CDR3 DNA reads as TGTGCCAGCAGCTTAGGCACAGATACGCAGTATTTT. Translated, it gives CASSLGTDTQYF.

This clone was seen once. This chain joins TRBV19 and TRBJ2-6; perhaps TRBD1 as D (6 bases). This CDR3 contains 16 residues. Between the trimmed V and J ends, which lost 4 bases and 0 bases, there was a span of 10 bases. Per germline, CDR1 LNHDA and CDR2 SQIVND (reference sequence). The CDR3, as DNA: TGTGCCAGTAGTAAAAACAGGGACTCTGGGGCCAACGTCCTGACTTTC. Translation: CASSKNRDSGANVLTF.

The gene calls are TRBV4-3 and TRBJ2-3; 12 nucleotides align to TRBD2. The V gene end was trimmed by 0 bases and the J gene end by 3 bases; junction bases not matched to a gene: 7. The CDR3 covers 18 residues. Per germline, CDR1 LGHNA and CDR2 YSLEER. The CDR3 is CASSQDRGTSGSTDTQYF. The CDR3 DNA reads as TGCGCCAGCAGCCAAGATCGGGGGACTAGCGGGTCTACAGATACGCAGTATTTT.